The T cell receptor (beta chain) under discussion was sequenced for a study of graft-versus-host responses after intestinal transplantation (dated by TCRdb to 2020 to 2023). About the full investigation: Multivisceral, liver-intestinal, or isolated intestinal transplants were received by the recipients. Graft-versus-host and host-versus-graft alloreactive T cell clones were tracked in the graft, circulation and bone marrow after intestinal transplantation using bulk TCR-beta CDR3 sequencing. To identify alloreactive clones, pre-transplant mixed lymphocyte reaction products were sequenced and then compared with unstimulated pre-transplant donor and recipient T cells. The cohort enrolled about two dozen intestinal transplant recipients, one of whom was a retransplant, and a few patients without pretransplant specimens were excluded. Every recipient was given anti-thymocyte globulin induction, followed by around three years of maintenance tacrolimus and steroids. Instead of going to the commercial service, samples from a few later patients were sequenced in-house on an Illumina MiSeq and processed with MiXCR. A peak of at least 4% donor T cells among recipient peripheral blood mononuclear cells was the definition used for donor T cell macrochimerism.

The library was produced with the immunoSEQ multiplex PCR assay. In most patients, genomic DNA was isolated using the Qiagen DNeasy Blood and Tissue Kit and sent frozen to Adaptive Biotechnologies for TCR sequencing. For most patients, high-throughput TCR-beta CDR3 sequencing of genomic DNA was performed by Adaptive Biotechnologies. The authors processed their data as follows. Adaptive's ImmunoSEQ software supplied the TCR sequencing data for 15 to 20 patients, while MiXCR and VDJtools were used to process three other patients. To correct CD4 versus CD8 sorting errors, any sequence found in both subsets at a frequency ratio below 5:1 was removed. CDR3 nucleotide sequences shared by donor and recipient were removed because the origin of these sequences could not be assigned. Alloreactive clones required at least 2-fold expansion over unstimulated cells and minimum CFSE-low frequency of 0.002% (template counts) or 0.001% (read counts). Clones were considered mappable if detected in sequenced pre-transplant spleen, lymph node, or MLR CFSE-low populations of the donor or recipient. The cumulative frequency of alloreactive clones was calculated as a percentage of all sequences, weighted by copy number. TCRdb carries this immuneACCESS record with in-frame sequences only. Its versions omit some clonotypes, under half of them owing to an unresolved V gene in the studies checked, with the rest unexplained. From that table come the V and J calls and clone size; the DNA was used to work out D and trimming. The sample table records about 6,900 clones; about 26% of these occur just once. Of the sample, more than 4% is held by the ten largest clones.

Worth noting for this clone: No qualities accompany the bases; no much larger clone lies one base away.

Taken with the paper, the label for time point translates to: cells obtained before transplantation from donor or recipient. In mixed lymphocyte reactions, some 200,000 CFSE-labeled pre-transplant responders were plated with some 200,000 irradiated violet-dye-labeled stimulators and cultured for less than seven days. After the mixed lymphocyte reaction, proliferating CD3+CD4+CFSE-low and CD3+CD8+CFSE-low responder cells were FACS-sorted on a BD Influx sorter. What the work shows at the level of the full study, not this receptor alone: Patients with donor T cell macrochimerism had high GvH to HvG T cell clonal ratios in their allografts. The relatively low number and heterogeneity of intestinal transplant patients limited the conclusions. Early after transplant, peak levels of circulating GvH clones were found to be associated with declines in HvG clones. GvH clones turned up in recipient bone marrow, with some appearing earlier in ileal mucosa or blood, a pattern consistent with an intestinal mucosal origin.

The sequenced sample was alloreactive CD4+ T cells from a mixed lymphocyte reaction culture, obtained before transplantation. Interpreted using the paper, the cell subset or site label stands for: CFSE-low proliferating T cells sorted from roughly six-day pre-transplant mixed lymphocyte reaction (GvH or HvG direction). The sequence was collected from a human patient who was an organ donor for intestinal transplantation.

The CDR3 corresponds to CASSVRAPGDEQFF. The nucleotide sequence is given as TGTGCCAGCAGCGTACGGGCCCCAGGGGATGAGCAGTTCTTC. The rearranged chain carries TRBV9 and TRBJ2-1; the D gene is possibly TRBD1, with 6 bases matching. The CDR3 covers 14 residues, taking in both the cysteine and the phenylalanine. The CDR3 DNA has 42 bases and is translated from base 1. The germline V gene gives CDR1 as SGDLS and CDR2 as YYNGEE. The V end loses 1 base and the J end loses 8 bases, and a stretch of 13 bases separates them.